The T cell receptor beta chain described here comes from a study of blood T cell repertoires in COVID-19. TCRdb's copy holds only in-frame clones and misses some; the assay was immunoSEQ multiplex PCR. The data contain tens of thousands of clones, 80% to 90% of them singletons. Material for sequencing was peripheral blood. The source is a man in his 70s with active or convalescent COVID-19.

This CDR3 is CATSDGTGVAQPQHF. CDR3 coding DNA: TGTGCCACCAGTGACGGGACAGGGGTTGCTCAGCCCCAGCATTTT. J is TRBJ1-5 and V is TRBV24-1, with 10 nucleotides matching TRBD1. V shed 4 bases, J shed 6 bases, and the junction held 5 bases outside the gene matches. The CDR3 totals 15 residues. Looked up from germline, CDR1 is KGHDR and CDR2 is SFDVKD.